This T cell receptor (beta chain) was sequenced during a study of Ad26.COV2.S vaccination and SARS-CoV-2 variants. Looking at the study overall: In the study, Ad26.COV2.S was injected intramuscularly once, or twice 56 days apart. General observations from the study: Reports say spike-specific CD8+ and CD4+ T cell responses covered substantial breadth after vaccination.

Some clones are missing from TCRdb's copy, which holds only in-frame ones; the method was immunoSEQ multiplex PCR. The sample records around 300,000 clones, approximately 90% being singletons. The CDR3 extends over 15 amino acids. V shed 2 bases, J shed 4 bases, and the junction held 5 bases outside the gene matches. Germline V CDR1 and CDR2: ENHRY, SYGVKD. Treatment indicated: over 15 received Ad26.COV2.S at low or high dose, single or two shots; roughly 5 received placebo; per-sample allocation not given. Samples analyzed were those drawn on day 63 after the first vaccine or placebo injection. Wuhan-strain spike was delivered by a replication-incompetent Ad26 vector. A single count supports this clone. Its antigen remains unknown.

The sequenced sample was peripheral blood, obtained in a trial of Ad26.COV2.S vaccine versus placebo. This clonotype was obtained from a person between 18 and 65 years old who received the Ad26.COV2.S COVID-19 vaccine or a placebo. The rearrangement uses TRBV10-3 and TRBJ2-3, with 8 positions matching TRBD2. CDR3 DNA sequence: TGTGCCATCAGTGAGAACCGGGGGGGGTCAGATACGCAGTATTTT. This encodes CAISENRGGSDTQYF.